One T cell receptor (beta chain) is described in this entry. The source of the sample is a study of cytomegalovirus exposure and HLA in healthy donors. Use of 60 Vbeta and 13 Jbeta primers characterized the PCR. Profiling relied on immunoSEQ multiplex PCR, and the TCRdb table lists in-frame clones only, not all of them. The profile covers 100,000 to 150,000 clones, with around two thirds appearing a single time and about 3% taken by the ten largest. The germline V and J ends were trimmed by 9 bases and 0 bases, with 17 bases remaining between them. CDR1 MNHEY and CDR2 SMNVEV come from the germline V gene (reference sequence). The CDR3 covers 15 residues.

Material for sequencing was PBMCs. J is TRBJ1-1 and V is TRBV27, with D possibly TRBD1 on 6 matching bases. This sequence originates from a human donor in good health. The CDR3 region is CASIDRKRMNTEAFF. Here the CDR3 DNA reads TGTGCCAGTATCGACAGGAAACGGATGAACACTGAAGCTTTCTTT.